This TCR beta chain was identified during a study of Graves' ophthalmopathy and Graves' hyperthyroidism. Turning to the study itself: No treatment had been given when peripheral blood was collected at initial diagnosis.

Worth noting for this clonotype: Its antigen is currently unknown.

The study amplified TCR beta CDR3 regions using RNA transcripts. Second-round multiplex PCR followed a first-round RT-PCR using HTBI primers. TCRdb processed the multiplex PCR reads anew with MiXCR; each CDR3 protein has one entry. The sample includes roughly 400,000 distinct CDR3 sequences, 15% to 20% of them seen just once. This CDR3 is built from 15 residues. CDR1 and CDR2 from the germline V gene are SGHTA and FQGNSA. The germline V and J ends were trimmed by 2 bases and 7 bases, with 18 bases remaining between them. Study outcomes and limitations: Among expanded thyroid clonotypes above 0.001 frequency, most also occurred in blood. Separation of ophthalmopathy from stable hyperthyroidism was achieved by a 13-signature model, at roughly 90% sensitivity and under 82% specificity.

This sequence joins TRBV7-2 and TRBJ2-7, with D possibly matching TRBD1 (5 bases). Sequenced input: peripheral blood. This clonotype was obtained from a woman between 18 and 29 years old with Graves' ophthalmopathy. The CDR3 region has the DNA TGTGCCAGCAGCTTAATTAGGGGCCCCAATGGGGAGCAGTACTTC. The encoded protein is CASSLIRGPNGEQYF.